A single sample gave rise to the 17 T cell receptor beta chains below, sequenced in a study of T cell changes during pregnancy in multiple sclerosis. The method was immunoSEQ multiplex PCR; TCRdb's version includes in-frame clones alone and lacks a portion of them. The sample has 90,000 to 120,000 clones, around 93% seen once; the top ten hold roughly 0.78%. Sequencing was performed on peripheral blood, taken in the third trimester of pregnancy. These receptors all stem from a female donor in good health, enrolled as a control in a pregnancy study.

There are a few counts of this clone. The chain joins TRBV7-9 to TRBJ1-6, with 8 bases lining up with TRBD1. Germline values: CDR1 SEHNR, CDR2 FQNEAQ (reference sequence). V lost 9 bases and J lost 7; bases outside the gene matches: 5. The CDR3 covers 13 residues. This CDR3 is CASTGTGNSPLHF. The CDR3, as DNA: TGTGCCAGTACCGGGACAGGCAATTCACCCCTCCACTTT.

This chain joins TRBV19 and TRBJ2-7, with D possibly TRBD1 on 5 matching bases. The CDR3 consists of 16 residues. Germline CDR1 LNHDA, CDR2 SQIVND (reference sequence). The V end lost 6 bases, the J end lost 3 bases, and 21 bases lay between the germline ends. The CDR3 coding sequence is TGTGCCAGTAGAAGCAGGGTTGCTGCCGGTAACTACGAGCAGTACTTC. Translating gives CASRSRVAAGNYEQYF. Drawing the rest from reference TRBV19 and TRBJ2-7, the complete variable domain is DGGITQSPKYLFRKEGQNVTLSCEQNLNHDAMYWYRQDPGQGLRLIYYSQIVNDFQKGDIAEGYSVSREKKESFPLTVTSAQKNPTAFYLCASRSRVAAGNYEQYFGPGTRLTVT.

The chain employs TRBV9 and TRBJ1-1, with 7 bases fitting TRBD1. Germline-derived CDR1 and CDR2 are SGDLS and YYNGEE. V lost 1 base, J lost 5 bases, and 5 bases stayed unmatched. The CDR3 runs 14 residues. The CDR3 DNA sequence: TGTGCCAGCAGCGTATACCCAGGGGGTACTGAAGCTTTCTTT. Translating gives CASSVYPGGTEAFF.

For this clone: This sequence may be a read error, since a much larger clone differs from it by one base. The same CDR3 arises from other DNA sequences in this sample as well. The CDR3 protein is CASSESGGSYNEQFF. The CDR3 coding sequence is TGTGCCAGCAGTGAGAGCGGGGGGTCTTACAATGAGCAGTTCTTC. The V call is TRBV6-4, the J call TRBJ2-1; 9 nucleotides match TRBD2. This CDR3 has 15 residues. Germline CDR1 reads MRHNA; CDR2 reads SNTAGT. The V and J ends lost 3 bases and 4 bases, in that order; junction bases with no gene match: 4.

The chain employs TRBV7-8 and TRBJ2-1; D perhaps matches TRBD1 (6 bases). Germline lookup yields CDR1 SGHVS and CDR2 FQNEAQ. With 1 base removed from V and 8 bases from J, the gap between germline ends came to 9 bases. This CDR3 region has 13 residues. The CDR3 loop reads CASSLESGDEQFF. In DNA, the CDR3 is TGTGCCAGCAGCTTAGAATCAGGGGATGAGCAGTTCTTC. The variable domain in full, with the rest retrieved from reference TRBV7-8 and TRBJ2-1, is GAGVSQSPRYKVAKRGQDVALRCDPISGHVSLFWYQQALGQGPEFLTYFQNEAQLDKSGLPSDRFFAERPEGSVSTLKIQRTQQEDSAVYLCASSLESGDEQFFGPGTRLTVL.

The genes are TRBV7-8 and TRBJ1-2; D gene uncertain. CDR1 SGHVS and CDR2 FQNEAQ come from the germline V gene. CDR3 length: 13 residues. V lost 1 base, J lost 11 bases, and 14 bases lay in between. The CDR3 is CASSLVSGSGYTF. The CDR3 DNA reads TGTGCCAGCAGCTTAGTGTCGGGGAGTGGTTACACCTTC.

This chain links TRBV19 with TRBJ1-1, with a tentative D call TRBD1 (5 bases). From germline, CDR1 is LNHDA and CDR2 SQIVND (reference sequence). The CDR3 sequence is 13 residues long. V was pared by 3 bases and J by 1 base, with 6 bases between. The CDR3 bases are TGTGCCAGTAGTATGGGGGGGAACACTGAAGCTTTCTTT. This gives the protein CASSMGGNTEAFF.

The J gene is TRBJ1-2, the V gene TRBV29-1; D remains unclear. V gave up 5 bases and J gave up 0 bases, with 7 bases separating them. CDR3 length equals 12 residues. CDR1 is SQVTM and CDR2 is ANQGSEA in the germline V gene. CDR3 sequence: CSVQGANYGYTF. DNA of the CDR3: TGCAGCGTTCAAGGAGCTAACTATGGCTACACCTTC.

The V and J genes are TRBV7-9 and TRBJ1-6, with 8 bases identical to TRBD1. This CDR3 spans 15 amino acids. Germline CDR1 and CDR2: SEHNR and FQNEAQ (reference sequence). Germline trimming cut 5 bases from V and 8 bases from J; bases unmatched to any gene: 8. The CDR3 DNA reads TGTGCCAGCAGCGACAGGGGATCACGTTATTCACCCCTCCACTTT. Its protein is CASSDRGSRYSPLHF. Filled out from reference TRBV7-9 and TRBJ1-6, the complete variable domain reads DTGVSQNPRHKITKRGQNVTFRCDPISEHNRLYWYRQTLGQGPEFLTYFQNEAQLEKSRLLSDRFSAERPKGSFSTLEIQRTEQGDSAMYLCASSDRGSRYSPLHFGNGTRLTVT.

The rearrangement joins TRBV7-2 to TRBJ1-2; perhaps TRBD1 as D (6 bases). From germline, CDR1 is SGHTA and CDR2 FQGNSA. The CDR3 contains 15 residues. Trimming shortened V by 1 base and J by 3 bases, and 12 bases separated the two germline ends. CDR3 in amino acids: CASSLDRDHHYGYTF. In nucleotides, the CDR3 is TGTGCCAGCAGCTTAGACAGGGACCATCACTATGGCTACACCTTC. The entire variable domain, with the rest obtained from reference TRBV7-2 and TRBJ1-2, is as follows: GAGVSQSPSNKVTEKGKDVELRCDPISGHTALYWYRQSLGQGLEFLIYFQGNSAPDKSGLPSDRFSAERTGGSVSTLTIQRTQQEDSAVYLCASSLDRDHHYGYTFGSGTRLTVV.

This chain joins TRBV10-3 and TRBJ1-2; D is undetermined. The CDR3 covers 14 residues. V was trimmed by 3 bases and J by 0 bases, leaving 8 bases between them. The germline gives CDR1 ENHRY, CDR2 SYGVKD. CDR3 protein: CAISDIGANYGYTF. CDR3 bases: TGTGCCATCAGTGACATCGGAGCTAACTATGGCTACACCTTC.

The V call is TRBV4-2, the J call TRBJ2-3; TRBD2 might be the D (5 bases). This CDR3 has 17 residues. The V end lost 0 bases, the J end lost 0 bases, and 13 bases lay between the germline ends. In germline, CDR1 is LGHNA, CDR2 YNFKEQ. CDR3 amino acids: CASSQERESPSTDTQYF. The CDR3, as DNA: TGTGCCAGCAGCCAAGAAAGGGAGTCCCCTAGCACAGATACGCAGTATTTT.

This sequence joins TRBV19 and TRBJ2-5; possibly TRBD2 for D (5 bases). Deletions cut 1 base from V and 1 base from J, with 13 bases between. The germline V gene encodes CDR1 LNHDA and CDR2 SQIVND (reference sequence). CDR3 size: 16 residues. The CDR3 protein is CASSIALTRSQETQYF. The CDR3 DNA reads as TGTGCCAGTAGTATAGCCCTTACTAGGTCCCAAGAGACCCAGTACTTC.

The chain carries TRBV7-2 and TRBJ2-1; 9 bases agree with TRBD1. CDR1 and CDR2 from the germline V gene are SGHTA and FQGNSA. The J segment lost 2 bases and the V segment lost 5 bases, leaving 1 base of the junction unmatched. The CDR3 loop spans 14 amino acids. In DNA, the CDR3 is TGTGCCAGCAGCCGGGACAGGGCCTACAATGAGCAGTTCTTC. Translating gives CASSRDRAYNEQFF. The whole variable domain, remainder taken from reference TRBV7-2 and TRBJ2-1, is GAGVSQSPSNKVTEKGKDVELRCDPISGHTALYWYRQSLGQGLEFLIYFQGNSAPDKSGLPSDRFSAERTGGSVSTLTIQRTQQEDSAVYLCASSRDRAYNEQFFGPGTRLTVL.

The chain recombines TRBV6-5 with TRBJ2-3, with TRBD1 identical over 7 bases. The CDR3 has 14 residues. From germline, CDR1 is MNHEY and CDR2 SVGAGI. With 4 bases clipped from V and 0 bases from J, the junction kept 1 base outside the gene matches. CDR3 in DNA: TGTGCCAGCAGTTTACAGGGGAGCACAGATACGCAGTATTTT. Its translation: CASSLQGSTDTQYF.

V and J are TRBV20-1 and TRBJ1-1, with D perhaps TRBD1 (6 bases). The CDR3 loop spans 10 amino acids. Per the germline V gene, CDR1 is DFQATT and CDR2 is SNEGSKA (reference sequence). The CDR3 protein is CRGQSTEAFF. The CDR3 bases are TGCAGAGGACAGAGCACTGAAGCTTTCTTT.

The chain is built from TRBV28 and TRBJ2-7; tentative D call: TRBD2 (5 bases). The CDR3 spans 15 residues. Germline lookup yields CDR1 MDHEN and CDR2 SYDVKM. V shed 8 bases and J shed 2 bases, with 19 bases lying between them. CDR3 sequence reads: CASSPEGSAPYEQYF. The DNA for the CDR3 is TGTGCCAGCTCCCCTGAGGGTTCAGCCCCCTACGAGCAGTACTTC.